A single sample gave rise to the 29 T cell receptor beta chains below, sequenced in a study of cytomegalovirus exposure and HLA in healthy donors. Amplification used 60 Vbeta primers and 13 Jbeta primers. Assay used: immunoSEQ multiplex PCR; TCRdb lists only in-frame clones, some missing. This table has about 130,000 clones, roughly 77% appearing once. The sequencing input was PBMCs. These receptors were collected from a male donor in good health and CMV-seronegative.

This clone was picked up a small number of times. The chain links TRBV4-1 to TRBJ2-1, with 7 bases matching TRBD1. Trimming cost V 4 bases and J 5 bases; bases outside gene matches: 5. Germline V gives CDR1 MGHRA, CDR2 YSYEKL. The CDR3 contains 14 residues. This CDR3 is CASSPQTGNNEQFF. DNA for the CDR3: TGCGCCAGCAGCCCGCAGACAGGGAACAATGAGCAGTTCTTC.

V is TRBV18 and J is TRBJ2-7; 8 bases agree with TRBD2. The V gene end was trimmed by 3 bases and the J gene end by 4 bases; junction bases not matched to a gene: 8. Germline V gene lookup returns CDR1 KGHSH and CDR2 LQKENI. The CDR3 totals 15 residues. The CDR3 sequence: CASSPSGGSLYEQYF. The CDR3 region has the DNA TGTGCCAGCTCACCGTCGGGGGGGTCTCTTTACGAGCAGTACTTC.

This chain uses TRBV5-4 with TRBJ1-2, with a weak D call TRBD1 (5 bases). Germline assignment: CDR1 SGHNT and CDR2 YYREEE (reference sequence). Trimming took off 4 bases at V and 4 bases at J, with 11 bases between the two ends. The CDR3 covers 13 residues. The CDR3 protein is CASSTGVLYGYTF. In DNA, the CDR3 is TGTGCCAGCAGCACAGGAGTACTCTATGGCTACACCTTC.

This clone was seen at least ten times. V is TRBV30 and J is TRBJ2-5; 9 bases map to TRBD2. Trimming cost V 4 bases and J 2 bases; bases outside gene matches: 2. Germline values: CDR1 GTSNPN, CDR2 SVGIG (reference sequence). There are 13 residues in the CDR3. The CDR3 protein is CAWTSGVQETQYF. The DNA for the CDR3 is TGTGCCTGGACTAGCGGGGTTCAAGAGACCCAGTACTTC.

CDR3 coding DNA: TGTGCCAGTGAACCCGGTTTTTTCGGGGGCTACACCTTC. It is translated as CASEPGFFGGYTF. The chain links TRBV19 to TRBJ1-2, with D unclear. Germline V lookup: CDR1 LNHDA, CDR2 SQIVND (reference sequence). Trimming left V 8 bases short and J 8 bases short, with 18 bases between. This CDR3 contains 13 residues.

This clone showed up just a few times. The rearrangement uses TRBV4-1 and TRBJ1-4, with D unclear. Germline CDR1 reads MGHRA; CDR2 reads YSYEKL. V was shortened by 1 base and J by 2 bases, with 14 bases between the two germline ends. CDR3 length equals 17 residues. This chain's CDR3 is CASSQVASGRTNEKLFF. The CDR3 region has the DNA TGCGCCAGCAGCCAAGTGGCGAGCGGGAGGACTAATGAAAAACTGTTTTTT.

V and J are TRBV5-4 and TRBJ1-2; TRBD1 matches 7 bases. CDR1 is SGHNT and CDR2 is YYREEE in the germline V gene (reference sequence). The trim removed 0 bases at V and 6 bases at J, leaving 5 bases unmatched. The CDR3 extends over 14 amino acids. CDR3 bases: TGTGCCAGCAGCTTGGACAGGGGTATAGATGGCTACACCTTC. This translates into CASSLDRGIDGYTF.

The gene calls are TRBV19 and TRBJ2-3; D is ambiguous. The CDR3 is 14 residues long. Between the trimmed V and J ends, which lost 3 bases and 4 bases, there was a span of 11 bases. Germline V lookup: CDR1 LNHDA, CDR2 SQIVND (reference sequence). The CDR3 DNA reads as TGTGCCAGTAGTATTTTGTCCGTCCCAGATACGCAGTATTTT. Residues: CASSILSVPDTQYF.

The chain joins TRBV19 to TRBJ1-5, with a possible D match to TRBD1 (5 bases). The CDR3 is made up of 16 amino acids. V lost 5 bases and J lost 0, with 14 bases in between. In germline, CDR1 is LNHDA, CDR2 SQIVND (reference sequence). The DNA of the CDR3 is TGTGCCAGTAGTGGGGGGGGTTCCTATAGCAATCAGCCCCAGCATTTT. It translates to CASSGGGSYSNQPQHF.

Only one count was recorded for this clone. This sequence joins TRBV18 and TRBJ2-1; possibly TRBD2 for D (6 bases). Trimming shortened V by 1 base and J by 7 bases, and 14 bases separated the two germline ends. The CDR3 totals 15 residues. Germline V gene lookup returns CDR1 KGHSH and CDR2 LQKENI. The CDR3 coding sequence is TGTGCCAGCTCACCACAGGGAGGTTTCGGGAATGAGCAGTTCTTC. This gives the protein CASSPQGGFGNEQFF.

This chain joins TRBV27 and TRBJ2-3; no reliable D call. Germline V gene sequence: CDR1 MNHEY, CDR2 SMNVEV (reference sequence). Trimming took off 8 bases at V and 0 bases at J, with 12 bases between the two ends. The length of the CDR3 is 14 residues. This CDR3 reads CASALWASTDTQYF. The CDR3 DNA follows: TGTGCCAGCGCCCTCTGGGCTAGCACAGATACGCAGTATTTT.

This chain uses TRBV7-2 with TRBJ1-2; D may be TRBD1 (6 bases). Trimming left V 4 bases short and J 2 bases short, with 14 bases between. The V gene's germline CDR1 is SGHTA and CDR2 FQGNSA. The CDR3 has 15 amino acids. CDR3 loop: CASSSGTLTNYGYTF. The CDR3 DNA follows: TGTGCCAGCAGCTCCGGGACACTTACCAACTATGGCTACACCTTC.

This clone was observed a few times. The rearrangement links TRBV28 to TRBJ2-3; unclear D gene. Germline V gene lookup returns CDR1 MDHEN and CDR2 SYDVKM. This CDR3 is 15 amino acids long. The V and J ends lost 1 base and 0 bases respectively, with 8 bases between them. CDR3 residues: CASSLFSVSTDTQYF. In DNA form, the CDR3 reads TGTGCCAGCAGTTTATTTTCAGTAAGCACAGATACGCAGTATTTT.

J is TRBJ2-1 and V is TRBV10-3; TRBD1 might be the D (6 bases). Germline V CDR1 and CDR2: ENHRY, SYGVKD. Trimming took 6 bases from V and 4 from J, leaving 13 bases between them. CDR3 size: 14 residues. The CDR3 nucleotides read TGTGCCATCAGACAGGGCATGATTTACAATGAGCAGTTCTTC. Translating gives CAIRQGMIYNEQFF.

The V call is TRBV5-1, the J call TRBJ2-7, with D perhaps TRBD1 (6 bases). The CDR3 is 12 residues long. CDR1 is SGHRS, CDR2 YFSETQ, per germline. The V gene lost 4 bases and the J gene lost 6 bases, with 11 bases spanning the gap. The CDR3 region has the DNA TGCGCCAGCAGCCCTACAGGGCCCGAGCAGTACTTC. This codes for CASSPTGPEQYF.

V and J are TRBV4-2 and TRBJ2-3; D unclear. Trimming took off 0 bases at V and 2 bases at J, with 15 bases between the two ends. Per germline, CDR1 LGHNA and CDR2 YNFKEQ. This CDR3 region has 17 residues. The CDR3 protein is CASSQEGEPPLTDTQYF. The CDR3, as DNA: TGTGCCAGCAGCCAAGAGGGCGAGCCCCCCCTCACAGATACGCAGTATTTT.

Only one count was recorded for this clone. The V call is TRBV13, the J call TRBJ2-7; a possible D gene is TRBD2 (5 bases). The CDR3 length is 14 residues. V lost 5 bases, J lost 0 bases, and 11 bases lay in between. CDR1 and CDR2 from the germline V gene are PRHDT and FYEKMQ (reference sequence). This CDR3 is CASSPGSSSYEQYF. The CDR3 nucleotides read TGTGCCAGCAGCCCGGGGTCAAGCTCCTACGAGCAGTACTTC. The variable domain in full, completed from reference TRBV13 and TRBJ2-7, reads AAGVIQSPRHLIKEKRETATLKCYPIPRHDTVYWYQQGPGQDPQFLISFYEKMQSDKGSIPDRFSAQQFSDYHSELNMSSLELGDSALYFCASSPGSSSYEQYFGPGTRLTVT.

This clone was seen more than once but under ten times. The CDR3 region is CASSDLETRSYEQFF. DNA of the CDR3: TGTGCCAGCAGCGACCTAGAAACGCGCTCCTATGAGCAGTTCTTC. V and J are TRBV11-2 and TRBJ2-1; no clear D gene. CDR1 and CDR2 from the germline V gene are SGHAT and FQNNGV. The CDR3 is 15 residues long. Between the trimmed V and J ends, which lost 5 bases and 8 bases, there was a span of 19 bases.

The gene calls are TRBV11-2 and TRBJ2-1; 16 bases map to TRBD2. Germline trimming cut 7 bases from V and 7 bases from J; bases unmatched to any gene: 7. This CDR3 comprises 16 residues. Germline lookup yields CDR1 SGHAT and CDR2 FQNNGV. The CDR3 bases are TGTGCCAGCATGGGACTAGCGGGAGGGAAACGGAATGAGCAGTTCTTC. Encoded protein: CASMGLAGGKRNEQFF.

For the CDR3, the DNA is TGCGCCAGCAGCTTGGGTAGCGGGGGGCAAAATGAGCAGTTCTTC. Translated: CASSLGSGGQNEQFF. The V call is TRBV5-1, the J call TRBJ2-1; 10 nucleotides agree with TRBD2. CDR1 and CDR2 from the germline V gene are SGHRS and YFSETQ. The CDR3 totals 15 residues. The V gene end was trimmed by 0 bases and the J gene end by 7 bases; junction bases not matched to a gene: 4.

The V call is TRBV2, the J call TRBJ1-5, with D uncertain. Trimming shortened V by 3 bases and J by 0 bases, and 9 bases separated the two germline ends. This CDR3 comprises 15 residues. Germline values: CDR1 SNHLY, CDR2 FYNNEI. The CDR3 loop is CASSELAYSNQPQHF. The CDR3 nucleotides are TGTGCCAGCAGTGAGCTAGCATATAGCAATCAGCCCCAGCATTTT. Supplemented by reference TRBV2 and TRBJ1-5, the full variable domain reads EPEVTQTPSHQVTQMGQEVILRCVPISNHLYFYWYRQILGQKVEFLVSFYNNEISEKSEIFDDQFSVERPDGSNFTLKIRSTKLEDSAMYFCASSELAYSNQPQHFGDGTRLSIL.

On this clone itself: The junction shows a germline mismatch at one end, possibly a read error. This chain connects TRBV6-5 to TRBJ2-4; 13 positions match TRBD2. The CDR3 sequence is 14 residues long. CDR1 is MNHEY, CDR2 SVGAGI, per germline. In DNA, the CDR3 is TGTGCCAGCAGTTACTCGGGGGGACTAGCGGGGTCGCACTTC. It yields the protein CASSYSGGLAGSHF.

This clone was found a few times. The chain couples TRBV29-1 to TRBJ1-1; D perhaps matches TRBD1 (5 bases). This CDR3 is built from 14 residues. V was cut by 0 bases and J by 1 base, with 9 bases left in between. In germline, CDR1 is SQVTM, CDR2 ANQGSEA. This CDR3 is CSVEERRGNTEAFF. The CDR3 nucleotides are TGCAGCGTTGAAGAACGAAGGGGGAACACTGAAGCTTTCTTT.

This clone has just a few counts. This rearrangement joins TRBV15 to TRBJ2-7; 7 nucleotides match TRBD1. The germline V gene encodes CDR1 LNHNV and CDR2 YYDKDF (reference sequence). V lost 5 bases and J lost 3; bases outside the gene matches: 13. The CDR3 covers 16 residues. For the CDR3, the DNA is TGTGCCACCAGCCCAATTCGACAGGGTAGAAACTACGAGCAGTACTTC. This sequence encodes CATSPIRQGRNYEQYF.

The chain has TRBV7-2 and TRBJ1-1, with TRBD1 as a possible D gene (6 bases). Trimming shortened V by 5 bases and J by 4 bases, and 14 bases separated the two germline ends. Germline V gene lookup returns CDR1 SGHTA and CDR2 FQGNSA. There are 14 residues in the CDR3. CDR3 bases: TGTGCCAGCAGCCCCAGGGGATTGGGCACTGAAGCTTTCTTT. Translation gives CASSPRGLGTEAFF.

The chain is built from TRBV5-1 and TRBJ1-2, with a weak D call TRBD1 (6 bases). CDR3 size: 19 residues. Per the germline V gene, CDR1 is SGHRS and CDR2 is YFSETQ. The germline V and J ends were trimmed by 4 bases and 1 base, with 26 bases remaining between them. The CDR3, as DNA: TGCGCCAGCAGCCTTGGGGGGGGCAGCCTTCTAAAAGTTAACTATGGCTACACCTTC. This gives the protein CASSLGGGSLLKVNYGYTF.

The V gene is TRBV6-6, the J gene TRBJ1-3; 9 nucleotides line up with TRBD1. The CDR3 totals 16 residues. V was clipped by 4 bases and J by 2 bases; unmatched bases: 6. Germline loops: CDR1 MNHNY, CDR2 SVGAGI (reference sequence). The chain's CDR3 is CASSLQGAGAGNTIYF. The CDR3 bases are TGTGCCAGCAGTTTACAGGGGGCCGGGGCTGGAAACACCATATATTTT.

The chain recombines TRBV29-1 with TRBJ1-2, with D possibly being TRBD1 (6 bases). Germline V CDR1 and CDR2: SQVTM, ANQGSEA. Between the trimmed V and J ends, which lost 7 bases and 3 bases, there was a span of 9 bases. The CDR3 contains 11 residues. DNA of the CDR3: TGCAGCGGGGGGCCAGACTATGGCTACACCTTC. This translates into CSGGPDYGYTF.

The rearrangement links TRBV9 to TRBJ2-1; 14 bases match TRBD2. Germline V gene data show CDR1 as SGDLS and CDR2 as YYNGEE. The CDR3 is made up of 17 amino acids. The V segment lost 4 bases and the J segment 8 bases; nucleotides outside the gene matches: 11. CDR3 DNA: TGTGCCAGCAGCTCGGGACTAGCGGGAGCCCTTTTGGATGAGCAGTTCTTC. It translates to CASSSGLAGALLDEQFF.